This T cell receptor (beta chain) derives from a study of blood T cell repertoires in COVID-19. Study details: The study drew acute and convalescent COVID-19 samples from the United States, Italy and Spain. The analysed material was cDNA or gDNA that came from T cells, B-cell-depleted T cells, or PBMCs.

Trimming at V came to 5 bases and at J to 4 bases, leaving 7 bases not matched to a gene. The CDR3 loop spans 16 amino acids. Germline V CDR1 and CDR2: SNHLY, FYNNEI. Measured with immunoSEQ multiplex PCR; TCRdb has only the in-frame clones, and not every one. Among about 140,000 clones listed, roughly four fifths were seen once. In terms of age and location, participants ranged from roughly 18 to 90 years and lived in about 25 US areas. The study assigned cohorts using participant-reported clinical history. The receptor was derived from a young woman who had been exposed to COVID-19. The V gene is TRBV2, the J gene TRBJ2-3; TRBD2 matches at 12 bases. The sample consisted of PBMCs or T cells enriched from blood (not recorded which). CDR3 residues: CASSTGLAGWSDTQYF. The CDR3 nucleotides read TGTGCCAGCAGTACCGGACTAGCGGGATGGTCAGATACGCAGTATTTT.